A selection of T cell receptor beta chains follows, all from one sample in a study of CD8+ T cells in alopecia areata. Generated by immunoSEQ multiplex PCR, the TCRdb table keeps only in-frame clones and is missing some. The sample contains 140,000 to 150,000 clones, 45% to 60% of which appear only once. This specimen was CD8+ T cells sorted from blood, taken at week 4, from a patient treated with tofacitinib. These receptors were taken from a human donor with alopecia areata. Both conserved end residues are part of each CDR3. Each record gives: J gene, V gene, D gene, clone size, CDR3 protein, CDR3 DNA. D genes are given only for firm matches. Expanded clones get a size class; other rows say once, few or many, or leave the size out.

>TRBJ1-5|TRBV27|.|.
CASSLSTGRNQPQHF
TGTGCCAGCAGTCTCAGTACAGGGCGCAATCAGCCCCAGCATTTT
>TRBJ2-3|TRBV6-4|.|few
CASSYASETSTDTQYF
TGTGCCAGCAGTTACGCTTCGGAGACTAGCACAGATACGCAGTATTTT
>TRBJ1-3|TRBV29-1|.|.
CSAGSSGNTIYF
TGCAGCGCAGGGAGCTCTGGAAACACCATATATTTT
>TRBJ2-1|TRBV30|.|few
CAWSVDTTINNEQFF
TGTGCCTGGAGTGTTGACACAACCATAAACAATGAGCAGTTCTTC
>TRBJ1-5|TRBV27|.|.
CASSLGGSNQPQHF
TGTGCCAGCAGCTTAGGGGGAAGCAATCAGCCCCAGCATTTT
>TRBJ1-5|TRBV30|.|.
CAWSVLGQPQHF
TGTGCCTGGAGTGTACTGGGTCAGCCCCAGCATTTT
>TRBJ1-1|TRBV15|.|.
CATSSAFRGPARNTEAFF
TGTGCCACCAGCAGCGCGTTCCGGGGCCCCGCTCGGAACACTGAAGCTTTCTTT
>TRBJ1-1|TRBV29-1|.|.
CSVEGRGTEAFF
TGCAGCGTTGAAGGGAGGGGCACTGAAGCTTTCTTT
>TRBJ1-1|TRBV5-1|.|few
CASSLGQGITEAFF
TGCGCCAGCAGCTTGGGCCAGGGGATCACTGAAGCTTTCTTT
>TRBJ2-2|TRBV7-2|TRBD1|once
CASSRDRGYTGELFF
TGTGCCAGCAGCCGGGACAGGGGTTATACCGGGGAGCTGTTTTTT
>TRBJ1-2|TRBV29-1|.|.
CSVESGPPDGYTF
TGCAGCGTTGAGTCGGGACCCCCGGATGGCTACACCTTC
>TRBJ1-2|TRBV5-6|TRBD1|.
CASSSPGQGLRDYGYTF
TGTGCCAGCAGCTCCCCGGGACAGGGGCTCCGTGACTATGGCTACACCTTC
>TRBJ1-5|TRBV6-6|.|.
CASTQGQSQHF
TGTGCCAGCACCCAGGGGCAGTCCCAGCATTTT
>TRBJ1-6|TRBV30|TRBD1|.
CAWSPGTGVSPLHF
TGTGCCTGGAGCCCCGGGACAGGGGTTTCACCCCTCCACTTT
>TRBJ2-5|TRBV7-9|.|.
CASSLSQGIQETQYF
TGTGCCAGCAGCCTTTCACAGGGTATCCAAGAGACCCAGTACTTC
>TRBJ1-1|TRBV27|.|.
CASSFSGTLTEAFF
TGTGCCAGCAGTTTTTCCGGGACATTGACTGAAGCTTTCTTT
>TRBJ2-5|TRBV19|TRBD2|once
CASSSGGNQETQYF
TGTGCCAGTAGTTCGGGGGGTAACCAAGAGACCCAGTACTTC
>TRBJ1-2|TRBV9|.|.
CASSVSGEFYGYTF
TGTGCCAGCAGCGTATCGGGGGAGTTCTATGGCTACACCTTC
>TRBJ2-5|TRBV9|.|.
CASSVSGPGRTQYF
TGTGCCAGCAGCGTATCCGGACCTGGACGGACCCAGTACTTC
>TRBJ2-5|TRBV5-4|.|.
CASKEGGQGETQYF
TGTGCCAGCAAGGAGGGGGGGCAAGGAGAGACCCAGTACTTC
>TRBJ1-2|TRBV5-1|.|.
CASSFAGDYGYTF
TGCGCCAGCAGCTTCGCGGGGGACTATGGCTACACCTTC
>TRBJ2-7|TRBV5-1|.|few
CASRGPGPRTFYEQYF
TGCGCCAGCAGGGGACCGGGTCCCCGCACGTTCTACGAGCAGTACTTC
>TRBJ2-7|TRBV6-5|.|.
CASSYTDTYEQYF
TGTGCCAGCAGTTACACGGATACCTACGAGCAGTACTTC
>TRBJ1-2|TRBV13|.|few
CASSSLPVAGDYGYTF
TGTGCCAGCAGCTCCCTTCCGGTGGCGGGGGACTATGGCTACACCTTC
>TRBJ1-1|TRBV5-6|.|.
CASSLYVTEAFF
TGTGCCAGCAGCTTGTATGTTACTGAAGCTTTCTTT
>TRBJ2-2|TRBV9|TRBD1|.
CASSGGTGRAGELFF
TGTGCCAGCTCCGGAGGGACAGGGAGGGCCGGGGAGCTGTTTTTT
>TRBJ2-1|TRBV9|.|few
CASSVRPGVPRGDEQFF
TGTGCCAGCAGCGTTCGTCCGGGGGTCCCTCGGGGCGATGAGCAGTTCTTC
>TRBJ2-1|TRBV9|.|once
CASSPDDDEQFF
TGTGCCAGCAGCCCCGACGACGATGAGCAGTTCTTC
>TRBJ1-1|TRBV5-1|TRBD1|.
CASSSYRDRVNTEAFF
TGCGCCAGCAGCTCCTACCGGGACAGGGTGAACACTGAAGCTTTCTTT
>TRBJ1-2|TRBV30|.|.
CAWERAIPYGYTF
TGTGCCTGGGAGAGGGCCATCCCCTATGGCTACACCTTC
>TRBJ1-1|TRBV19|.|.
CASSNRDMNTEAFF
TGTGCCAGTAGTAACAGGGATATGAACACTGAAGCTTTCTTT
>TRBJ1-2|TRBV29-1|.|.
CSEDGYTF
TGCAGCGAGGATGGCTACACCTTC
>TRBJ2-5|TRBV13|.|.
CASSSRDTQETQYF
TGTGCCAGCAGCTCCCGGGACACCCAAGAGACCCAGTACTTC
>TRBJ2-6|TRBV2|TRBD2|few
CASSETTSGGRDSGANVLTF
TGTGCCAGCAGTGAAACGACTAGCGGGGGCCGAGACTCTGGGGCCAACGTCCTGACTTTC
>TRBJ2-5|TRBV11-2|.|.
CASSLVGWQETQYF
TGTGCCAGCAGCTTAGTGGGGTGGCAAGAGACCCAGTACTTC
>TRBJ2-2|TRBV29-1|.|few
CSVEWFGTANTGELFF
TGCAGCGTTGAATGGTTCGGGACCGCGAACACCGGGGAGCTGTTTTTT
>TRBJ2-7|TRBV27|.|.
CASSTGLEQYF
TGTGCCAGTTCGACCGGGCTCGAGCAGTACTTC
>TRBJ2-2|TRBV4-2|TRBD2|.
CASSQDRPGAGVNTGELFF
TGTGCCAGCAGCCAAGATCGCCCGGGAGCGGGGGTGAACACCGGGGAGCTGTTTTTT
>TRBJ2-7|TRBV7-2|.|.
CASSWGTGSYEQYF
TGTGCCAGCAGCTGGGGGACGGGTTCCTACGAGCAGTACTTC
>TRBJ2-3|TRBV27|TRBD2|.
CASSDWTSGGAGAQYF
TGTGCCAGCAGTGACTGGACTAGCGGGGGGGCTGGGGCGCAGTATTTT
>TRBJ2-3|TRBV7-3|.|once
CASSPMGQGFSDTQYF
TGTGCCAGCAGCCCCATGGGGCAGGGGTTCTCAGATACGCAGTATTTT